The sequence of this T cell receptor (beta chain) was determined in a study of type 1 regulatory T cells (dated by TCRdb to 2020 to 2022). Regarding the research as a whole: An in vitro protocol by which a Tr1-enriched, alloantigen-specific CD4 T cell product named T-allo10 was generated was characterized in the study. Patients with hematological malignancies who were receiving allogeneic hematopoietic stem cell transplantation were the group in which T-allo10 was being clinically evaluated.

TCRdb shows the sequencer as Illumina MiSeq. TCRdb reprocessing: public reads trimmed at Q25 with fastp, clones called with MiXCR, in-frame beta chains kept. Every entry covers one CDR3 protein and lists the most common genes and DNA from its rows. The table for this sample lists roughly 18,000 distinct CDR3 sequences; more than 8.5% of them were counted only once. Roughly 3% of the sample rests with the top ten. This clonotype was recorded a few times. The target of this receptor is not known. Base-call qualities are not available, and no considerably larger clone is one nucleotide away. Sequences were obtained from CD4+ T cells, either the whole sample or a sorted fraction (not recorded which). This clonotype was sampled from a human donor in good health.

In nucleotide form, the sequence is TGTGCCAGCAGCCGGGACAGTGAAGCTTTCTTT. The resulting protein is CASSRDSEAFF. This chain is built from TRBV7-8 and TRBJ1-1; 7 of the junction bases match TRBD1. The CDR3 measures 11 amino acids from cysteine to phenylalanine. The sequence is cut down to CDR3 DNA, 33 bases in frame from base 1. The germline V gene supplies CDR1 SGHVS and CDR2 FQNEAQ. Unmatched junction bases come to 1, with V trimmed by 5 bases and J by 7 bases.